Below are 17 T cell receptor beta chains sequenced from a single sample in a study of fetal regulatory T cell absence and autoimmunity listed by TCRdb under 2017. Library preparation employed the immunoSEQ multiplex PCR assay. The clones in this table, taken by TCRdb from immuneACCESS, are in-frame only. Not every clone is retained; where verified, under half of the shortfall comes from an unresolved V gene, and the cause of the rest is unknown. For this sample there are 85,000 to 100,000 clones; more than 70% appear just once. 2% of the sample rests with the top ten. Source material: pancreas tissue. Every receptor here comes from a male donor with IPEX syndrome.

This chain connects TRBV7-9 to TRBJ1-4; possibly TRBD1 for D (5 bases). The CDR3 covers 17 residues. The V end lost 3 bases, the J end lost 7 bases, and 21 bases lay between the germline ends. Germline V gene lookup returns CDR1 SEHNR and CDR2 FQNEAQ (reference sequence). The CDR3 region is CASSFRVPGLGGEKLFF. The CDR3 DNA reads as TGTGCCAGCAGCTTCAGGGTTCCAGGACTCGGAGGTGAAAAACTGTTTTTT.

This clone is a singleton in its sample. The V gene is TRBV4-3, the J gene TRBJ2-2; no clear D. CDR3 size: 16 residues. CDR1 and CDR2 from the germline V gene are LGHNA and YSLEER. Between the trimmed V and J ends, which lost 2 bases and 5 bases, there was a span of 15 bases. CDR3 sequence reads: CASSQRCAVTTGELFF. CDR3 nucleotides: TGCGCCAGCAGCCAAAGGTGTGCGGTAACGACCGGGGAGCTGTTTTTT.

The chain couples TRBV11-3 to TRBJ2-2; D gene uncertain. V lost 6 bases and J 6 bases, leaving 8 bases between the germline ends. The CDR3 spans 12 residues. Germline V gene sequence: CDR1 SGHNT, CDR2 YENEEA. CDR3 DNA sequence: TGTGCCAGCAGAAATGGGGCCGGGGAGCTGTTTTTT. Its translation: CASRNGAGELFF. The full variable domain, completed using reference TRBV11-3 and TRBJ2-2, is EAGVVQSPRYKIIEKKQPVAFWCNPISGHNTLYWYLQNLGQGPELLIRYENEEAVDDSQLPKDRFSAERLKGVDSTLKIQPAELGDSAVYLCASRNGAGELFFGEGSRLTVL.

The J gene is TRBJ2-7, the V gene TRBV9; D may correspond to TRBD1 or TRBD2 (5 bases each). Germline assignment: CDR1 SGDLS and CDR2 YYNGEE. The CDR3 length is 14 residues. The V and J ends lost 7 bases and 0 bases respectively, with 14 bases between them. The CDR3 region is CASGPGPTSYEQYF. The CDR3 coding sequence is TGTGCCAGCGGGCCGGGGCCCACCTCCTACGAGCAGTACTTC. Complete variable domain (other parts from reference TRBV9 and TRBJ2-7): DSGVTQTPKHLITATGQRVTLRCSPRSGDLSVYWYQQSLDQGLQFLIQYYNGEERAKGNILERFSAQQFPDLHSELNLSSLELGDSALYFCASGPGPTSYEQYFGPGTRLTVT.

V gene TRBV5-1 combines with J gene TRBJ2-4, with unresolved D. The CDR3 runs 17 residues. V was cut by 0 bases and J by 1 base, with 14 bases left in between. Per germline, CDR1 SGHRS and CDR2 YFSETQ. This CDR3 is CASSLVGDSWAKNIQYF. The CDR3 region has the DNA TGCGCCAGCAGCTTGGTAGGCGATAGCTGGGCCAAAAACATTCAGTACTTC.

The chain links TRBV28 to TRBJ1-2; D not resolved. The CDR3 covers 13 residues. V was clipped by 3 bases and J by 0 bases, with 5 bases between them. Germline assignment: CDR1 MDHEN and CDR2 SYDVKM. This chain's CDR3 is CASSFGPNYGYTF. The CDR3 DNA reads as TGTGCCAGCAGTTTCGGGCCTAACTATGGCTACACCTTC.

There are a few counts of this clone. The V call is TRBV5-4, the J call TRBJ2-3, with 10 nucleotides matching TRBD2. In germline, CDR1 is SGHNT, CDR2 YYREEE (reference sequence). V shed 0 bases, J shed 5 bases, and the junction held 0 bases outside the gene matches. The CDR3 totals 14 residues. CDR3 protein: CASSLGLAGDTQYF. CDR3 in DNA: TGTGCCAGCAGCTTGGGACTAGCGGGAGATACGCAGTATTTT.

The gene calls are TRBV9 and TRBJ1-1, with a possible D match to TRBD1 (5 bases). This CDR3 region has 15 residues. From germline, CDR1 is SGDLS and CDR2 YYNGEE. Trimming removed 0 bases at V and 4 bases at J, with 13 bases between. CDR3 loop: CASSVDPGGGTEAFF. The CDR3 DNA sequence: TGTGCCAGCAGCGTAGACCCGGGGGGGGGCACTGAAGCTTTCTTT.

As regards this clone: Other DNA sequences from this sample encode an identical CDR3 as well. The chain has TRBV29-1 and TRBJ2-3; a weak D match, TRBD2 (7 bases). The CDR3 runs to 13 residues. Trimming left V 6 bases short and J 6 bases short, with 16 bases between. Germline CDR1 reads SQVTM; CDR2 reads ANQGSEA. The CDR3 sequence is CSVERGRGDTQYF. For the CDR3, the DNA is TGCAGCGTGGAACGGGGGCGGGGGGATACGCAGTATTTT.

The chain employs TRBV19 and TRBJ2-7; 7 positions agree with TRBD1. This CDR3 contains 15 residues. V lost 7 bases and J lost 4; bases outside the gene matches: 13. Germline assignment: CDR1 LNHDA and CDR2 SQIVND (reference sequence). The DNA of the CDR3 is TGTGCCAGTACCGCCCCGGACAGGAATGTATACGAGCAGTACTTC. It translates to CASTAPDRNVYEQYF.

This chain uses TRBV27 with TRBJ1-1; D uncertain. The CDR3 runs to 13 residues. CDR1 is MNHEY, CDR2 SMNVEV, per germline (reference sequence). V was pared by 3 bases and J by 0 bases, with 5 bases between. The CDR3 DNA is TGTGCCAGCAGTTTCGTCCTGAACACTGAAGCTTTCTTT. Translated, it gives CASSFVLNTEAFF.

This chain joins TRBV5-1 and TRBJ2-7, with 11 bases aligning to TRBD2. Looked up from germline, CDR1 is SGHRS and CDR2 is YFSETQ. V was clipped by 0 bases and J by 3 bases; unmatched bases: 2. The CDR3 extends over 15 amino acids. The CDR3 sequence is CASSLGSGRVYEQYF. The CDR3 coding sequence is TGCGCCAGCAGCTTGGGTAGCGGGAGGGTCTACGAGCAGTACTTC.

The chain employs TRBV7-9 and TRBJ1-2, with 9 nucleotides matching TRBD1. The CDR3 is 15 residues long. After removal of 3 bases from V and 4 bases from J, the junction contained 6 bases not matched to a gene. Germline CDR1 reads SEHNR; CDR2 reads FQNEAQ (reference sequence). CDR3 residues: CASSFVQGAGYGYTF. The CDR3 DNA reads TGTGCCAGCAGCTTCGTACAGGGGGCGGGCTATGGCTACACCTTC. Variable domain in full (rest from reference TRBV7-9 and TRBJ1-2): DTGVSQNPRHKITKRGQNVTFRCDPISEHNRLYWYRQTLGQGPEFLTYFQNEAQLEKSRLLSDRFSAERPKGSFSTLEIQRTEQGDSAMYLCASSFVQGAGYGYTFGSGTRLTVV.

Points on this clone: The same CDR3 is also encoded by other DNA sequences in this sample. This rearrangement joins TRBV20-1 to TRBJ1-1, with D perhaps matching TRBD1 (6 bases). This CDR3 has 11 residues. Trimming removed 2 bases at V and 5 bases at J, with 6 bases between. The germline V gene has CDR1 DFQATT and CDR2 SNEGSKA (reference sequence). In DNA form, the CDR3 reads TGCAGTGCTAGACAGGGGACTGAAGCTTTCTTT. It yields the protein CSARQGTEAFF.

This clone was found a few times. The chain uses TRBV30 and TRBJ1-5; TRBD1 matches 7 bases. V trimming: 3 bases; J trimming: 0 bases; junction bases outside the gene matches: 5. The germline gives CDR1 GTSNPN, CDR2 SVGIG (reference sequence). The CDR3 covers 15 residues. Here the CDR3 reads CAWSETGFSNQPQHF. CDR3 in DNA: TGTGCCTGGAGCGAGACAGGGTTTAGCAATCAGCCCCAGCATTTT.

The V and J genes are TRBV4-1 and TRBJ1-5; a possible D gene is TRBD1 (5 bases). With 0 bases removed from V and 5 bases from J, the gap between germline ends came to 14 bases. From germline, CDR1 is MGHRA and CDR2 YSYEKL. The CDR3 spans 16 residues. CDR3 loop: CASSQDPRALHQPQHF. Here the CDR3 DNA reads TGCGCCAGCAGCCAAGACCCCAGGGCGCTCCATCAGCCCCAGCATTTT.

This chain connects TRBV5-1 to TRBJ1-2, with TRBD1 identical over 7 bases. V lost 4 bases to trimming and J lost 3 bases; unmatched junction nucleotides: 0. This CDR3 region has 12 residues. Germline V CDR1 and CDR2: SGHRS, YFSETQ. This CDR3 reads CASSTGDYGYTF. DNA of the CDR3: TGCGCCAGCAGCACAGGGGACTATGGCTACACCTTC.